This T cell receptor beta chain appears in the sequencing data of a study of T-cell memory formation after mild COVID-19. Trimming took 4 bases from V and 1 from J; bases not matched to a gene: 8. The germline V gene has CDR1 SGHRS and CDR2 YFSETQ. The CDR3 extends over 15 amino acids. After 5'RACE with constant-segment primers, TCR alpha and TCR beta cDNA libraries carrying sample barcodes and UMIs were obtained. TCRdb analysed the 5' RACE reads with MiXCR anew, one entry per CDR3 protein. This table holds hundreds of thousands of distinct CDR3 sequences, about a sixth found once. Study findings and constraints: Some SARS-CoV-2-responding clones were already detected in memory before infection. Second-wave clones that peaked on day 37 lacked confirmed SARS-CoV-2 specificity.

A note on this clonotype: The antigen remains unidentified.

Sequencing used PBMCs or a T cell subset sorted from them (not recorded which). The TCR was taken from a man aged 18 to 29 who had mild COVID-19 (a few samples of this study predate the infection). Cell type and time point are not known. The rearrangement uses TRBV5-1 and TRBJ2-7; 7 bases fit TRBD1. CDR3 protein: CASSLLSGGSYEQYF. DNA of the CDR3: TGCGCCAGCAGCCTCCTTTCAGGGGGTTCCTACGAGCAGTACTTC.